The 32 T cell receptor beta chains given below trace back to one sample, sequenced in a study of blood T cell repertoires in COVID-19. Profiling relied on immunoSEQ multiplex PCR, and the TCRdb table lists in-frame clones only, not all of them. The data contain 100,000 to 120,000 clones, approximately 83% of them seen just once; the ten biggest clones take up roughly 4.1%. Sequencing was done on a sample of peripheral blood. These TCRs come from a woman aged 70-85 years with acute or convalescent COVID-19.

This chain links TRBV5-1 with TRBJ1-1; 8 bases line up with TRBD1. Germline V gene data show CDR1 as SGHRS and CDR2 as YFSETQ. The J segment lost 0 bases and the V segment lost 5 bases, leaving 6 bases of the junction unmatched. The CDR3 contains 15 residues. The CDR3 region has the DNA TGCGCCAGCAGTCCTTACAGGGGGTTGAACACTGAAGCTTTCTTT. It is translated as CASSPYRGLNTEAFF.

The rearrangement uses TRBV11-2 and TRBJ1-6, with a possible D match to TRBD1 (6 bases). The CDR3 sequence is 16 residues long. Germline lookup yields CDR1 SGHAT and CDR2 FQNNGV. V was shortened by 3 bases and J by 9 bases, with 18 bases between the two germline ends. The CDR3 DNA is TGTGCCAGCAGCTTTACAGGGTCTGCCTTACGTTCACCCCTCCACTTT. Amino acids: CASSFTGSALRSPLHF.

The CDR3 reads CASSLVRSSGGGRYNEQFF. CDR3 in DNA: TGTGCCAGCAGCTTAGTTCGGTCTAGCGGGGGGGGTCGTTACAATGAGCAGTTCTTC. This chain connects TRBV7-2 to TRBJ2-1, with TRBD2 matching over 12 bases. V gave up 1 base and J gave up 4 bases; unmatched junction bases: 11. The CDR3 extends over 19 amino acids. Germline V gives CDR1 SGHTA, CDR2 FQGNSA.

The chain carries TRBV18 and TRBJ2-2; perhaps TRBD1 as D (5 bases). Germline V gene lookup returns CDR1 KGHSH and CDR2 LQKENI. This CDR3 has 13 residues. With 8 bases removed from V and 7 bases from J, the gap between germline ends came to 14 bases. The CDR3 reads CASASRDGGELFF. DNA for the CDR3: TGTGCCAGCGCTTCCAGGGATGGCGGGGAGCTGTTTTTT.

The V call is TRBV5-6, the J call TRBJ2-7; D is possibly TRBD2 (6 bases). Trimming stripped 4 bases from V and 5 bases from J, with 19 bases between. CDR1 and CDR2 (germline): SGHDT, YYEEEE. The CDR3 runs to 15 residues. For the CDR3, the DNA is TGTGCCAGCAGCATCCCTGGGACTCTTCTCGACGAGCAGTACTTC. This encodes CASSIPGTLLDEQYF. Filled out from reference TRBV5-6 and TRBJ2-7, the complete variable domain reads DAGVTQSPTHLIKTRGQQVTLRCSPKSGHDTVSWYQQALGQGPQFIFQYYEEEERQRGNFPDRFSGHQFPNYSSELNVNALLLGDSALYLCASSIPGTLLDEQYFGPGTRLTVT.

CDR3 sequence (DNA): TGTGCCAGCAAAAGGTCCGGGACAGGTAGCACAGATACGCAGTATTTT. Translating gives CASKRSGTGSTDTQYF. V gene TRBV14 combines with J gene TRBJ2-3; 8 nucleotides line up with TRBD1. Germline CDR1 and CDR2: SGHDN and FVKESK. CDR3 length equals 16 residues. Trimming removed 7 bases from V and 0 bases from J; junction bases left unmatched: 9.

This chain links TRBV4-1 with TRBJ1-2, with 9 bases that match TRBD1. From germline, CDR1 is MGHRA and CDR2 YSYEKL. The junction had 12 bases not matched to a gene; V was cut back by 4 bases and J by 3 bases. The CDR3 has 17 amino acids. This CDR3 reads CASSPPDRGFEDYGYTF. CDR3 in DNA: TGCGCCAGCAGCCCCCCAGACAGGGGGTTCGAGGACTATGGCTACACCTTC.

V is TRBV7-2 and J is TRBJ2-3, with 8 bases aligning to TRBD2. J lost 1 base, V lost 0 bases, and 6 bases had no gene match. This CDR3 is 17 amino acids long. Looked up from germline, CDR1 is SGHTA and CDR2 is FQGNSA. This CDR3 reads CASSLALAGGRTDTQYF. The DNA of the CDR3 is TGTGCCAGCAGCTTAGCGCTGGCGGGAGGCCGCACAGATACGCAGTATTTT.

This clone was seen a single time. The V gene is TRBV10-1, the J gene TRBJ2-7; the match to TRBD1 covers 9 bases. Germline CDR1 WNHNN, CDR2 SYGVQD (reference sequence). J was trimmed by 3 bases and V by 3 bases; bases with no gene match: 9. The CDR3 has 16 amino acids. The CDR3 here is CASSEWTGAINYEQYV. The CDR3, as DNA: TGCGCCAGCAGTGAATGGACAGGGGCGATAAACTACGAGCAGTACGTC.

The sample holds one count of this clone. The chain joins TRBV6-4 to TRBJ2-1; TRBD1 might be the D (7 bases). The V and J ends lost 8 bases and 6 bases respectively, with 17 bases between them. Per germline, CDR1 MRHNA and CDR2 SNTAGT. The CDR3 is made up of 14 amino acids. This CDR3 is CASARQGGGNEQFF. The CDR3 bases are TGTGCCAGCGCCCGACAGGGAGGAGGCAATGAGCAGTTCTTC.

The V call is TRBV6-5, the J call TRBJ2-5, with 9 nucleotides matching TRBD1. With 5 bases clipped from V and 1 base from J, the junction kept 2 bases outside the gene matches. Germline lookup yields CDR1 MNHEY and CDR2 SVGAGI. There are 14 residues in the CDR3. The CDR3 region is CASSQGQGQETQYF. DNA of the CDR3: TGTGCCAGCAGTCAGGGACAGGGCCAAGAGACCCAGTACTTC.

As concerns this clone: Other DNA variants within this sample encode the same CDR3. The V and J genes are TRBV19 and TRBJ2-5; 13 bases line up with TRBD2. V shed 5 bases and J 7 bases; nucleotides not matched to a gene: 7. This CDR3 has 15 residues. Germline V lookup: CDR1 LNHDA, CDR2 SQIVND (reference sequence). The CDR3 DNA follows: TGTGCCAGTAGTCTGGGACTAGCGGGGCCTGGGACCCAGTACTTC. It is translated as CASSLGLAGPGTQYF.

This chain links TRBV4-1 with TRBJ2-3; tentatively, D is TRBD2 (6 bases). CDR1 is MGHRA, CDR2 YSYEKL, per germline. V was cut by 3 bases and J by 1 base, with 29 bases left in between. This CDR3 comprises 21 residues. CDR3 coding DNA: TGCGCCAGCAGCCACACCCCCGTAGGGGTAGCTGGGAGGTTGGGCACAGATACGCAGTATTTT. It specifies CASSHTPVGVAGRLGTDTQYF.

CDR3 coding DNA: TGTGCCAGTAGTTCGACAGGGAACACTGAAGCTTTCTTT. Its translation: CASSSTGNTEAFF. The gene calls are TRBV19 and TRBJ1-1, with D possibly being TRBD1 (6 bases). The CDR3 contains 13 residues. From germline, CDR1 is LNHDA and CDR2 SQIVND (reference sequence). Trimming took off 5 bases at V and 1 base at J, with 8 bases between the two ends.

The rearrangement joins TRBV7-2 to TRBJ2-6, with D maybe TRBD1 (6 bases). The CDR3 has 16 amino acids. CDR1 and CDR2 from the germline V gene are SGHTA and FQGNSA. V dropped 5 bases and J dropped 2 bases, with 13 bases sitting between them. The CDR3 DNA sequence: TGTGCCAGCAGCCTGGGGGCAGGGCCTGGGGCCAACGTCCTGACTTTC. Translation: CASSLGAGPGANVLTF.

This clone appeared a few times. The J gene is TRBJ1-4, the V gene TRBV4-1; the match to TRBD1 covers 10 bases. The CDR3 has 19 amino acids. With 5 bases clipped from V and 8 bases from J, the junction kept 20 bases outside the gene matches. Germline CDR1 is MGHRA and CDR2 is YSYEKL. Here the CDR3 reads CASSTPPGTGAARGEKLFF. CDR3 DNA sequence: TGCGCCAGCAGCACACCCCCCGGGACAGGGGCTGCCAGGGGAGAAAAACTGTTTTTT.

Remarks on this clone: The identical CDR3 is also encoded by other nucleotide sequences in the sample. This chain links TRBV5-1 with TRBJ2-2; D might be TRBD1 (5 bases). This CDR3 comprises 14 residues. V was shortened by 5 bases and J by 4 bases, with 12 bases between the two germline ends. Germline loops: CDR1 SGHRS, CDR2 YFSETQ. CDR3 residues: CASSIGRGTGELFF. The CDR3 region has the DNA TGCGCCAGCAGTATAGGTAGGGGCACCGGGGAGCTGTTTTTT.

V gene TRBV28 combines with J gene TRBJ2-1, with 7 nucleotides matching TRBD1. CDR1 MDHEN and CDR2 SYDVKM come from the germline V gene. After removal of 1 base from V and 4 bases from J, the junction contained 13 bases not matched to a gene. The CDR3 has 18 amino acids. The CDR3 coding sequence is TGTGCCAGCAGTTTATCCCACAGGGGACGTAGGCGTTACAATGAGCAGTTCTTC. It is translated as CASSLSHRGRRRYNEQFF.

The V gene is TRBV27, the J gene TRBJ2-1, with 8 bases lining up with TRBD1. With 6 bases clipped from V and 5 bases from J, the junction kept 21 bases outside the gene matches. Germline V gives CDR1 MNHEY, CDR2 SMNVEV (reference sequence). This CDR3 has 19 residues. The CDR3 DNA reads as TGTGCCAGCAGGGAAATGAAGGGAGACAGGGGAAGGATAAACAATGAGCAGTTCTTC. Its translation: CASREMKGDRGRINNEQFF.

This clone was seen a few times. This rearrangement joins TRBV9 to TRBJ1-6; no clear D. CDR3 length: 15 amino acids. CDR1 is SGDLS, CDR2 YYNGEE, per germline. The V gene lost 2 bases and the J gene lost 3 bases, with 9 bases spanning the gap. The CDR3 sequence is CASSVNQDYNSPLHF. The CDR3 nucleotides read TGTGCCAGCAGCGTCAACCAGGACTATAATTCACCCCTCCACTTT.

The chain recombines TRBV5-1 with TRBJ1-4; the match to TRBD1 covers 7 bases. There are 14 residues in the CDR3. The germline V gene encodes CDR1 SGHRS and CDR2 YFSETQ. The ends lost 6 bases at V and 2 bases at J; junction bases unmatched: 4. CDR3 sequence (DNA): TGCGCCAGCAAATTAGGGGGCACTAATGAAAAACTGTTTTTT. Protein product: CASKLGGTNEKLFF.

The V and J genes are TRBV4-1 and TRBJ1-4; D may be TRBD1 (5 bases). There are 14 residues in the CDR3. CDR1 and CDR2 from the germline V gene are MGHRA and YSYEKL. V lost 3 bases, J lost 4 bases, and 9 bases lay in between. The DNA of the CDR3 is TGCGCCAGCAGCCAGGGGAGGGGTAATGAAAAACTGTTTTTT. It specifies CASSQGRGNEKLFF.

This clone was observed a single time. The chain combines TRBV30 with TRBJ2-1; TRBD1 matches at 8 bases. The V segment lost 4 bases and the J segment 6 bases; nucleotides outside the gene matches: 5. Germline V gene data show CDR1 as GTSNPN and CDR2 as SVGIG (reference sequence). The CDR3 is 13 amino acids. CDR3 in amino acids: CAWNRDRRNEQFF. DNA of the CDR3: TGTGCCTGGAATCGGGACAGGCGCAATGAGCAGTTCTTC.

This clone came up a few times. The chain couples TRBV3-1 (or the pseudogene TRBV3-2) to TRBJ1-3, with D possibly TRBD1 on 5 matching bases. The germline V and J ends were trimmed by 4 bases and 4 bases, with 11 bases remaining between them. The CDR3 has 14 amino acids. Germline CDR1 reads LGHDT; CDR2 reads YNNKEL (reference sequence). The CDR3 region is CASSPQTAGNTIYF. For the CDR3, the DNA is TGTGCCAGCAGCCCCCAGACAGCCGGAAACACCATATATTTT.

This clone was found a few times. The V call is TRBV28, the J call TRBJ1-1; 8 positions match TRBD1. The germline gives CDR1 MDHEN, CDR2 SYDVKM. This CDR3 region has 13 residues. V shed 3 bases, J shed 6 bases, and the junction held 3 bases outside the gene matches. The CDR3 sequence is CASSLDRVAEAFF. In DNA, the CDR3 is TGTGCCAGCAGTTTGGACAGGGTCGCTGAAGCTTTCTTT. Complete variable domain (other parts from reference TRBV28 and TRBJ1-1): DVKVTQSSRYLVKRTGEKVFLECVQDMDHENMFWYRQDPGLGLRLIYFSYDVKMKEKGDIPEGYSVSREKKERFSLILESASTNQTSMYLCASSLDRVAEAFFGQGTRLTVV.

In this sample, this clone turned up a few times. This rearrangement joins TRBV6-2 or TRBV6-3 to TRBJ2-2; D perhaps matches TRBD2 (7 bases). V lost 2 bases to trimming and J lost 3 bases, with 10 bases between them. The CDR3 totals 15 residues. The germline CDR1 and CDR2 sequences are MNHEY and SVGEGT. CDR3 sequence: CASSYAGADTGELFF. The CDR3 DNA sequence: TGTGCCAGCAGTTACGCGGGGGCCGACACCGGGGAGCTGTTTTTT.

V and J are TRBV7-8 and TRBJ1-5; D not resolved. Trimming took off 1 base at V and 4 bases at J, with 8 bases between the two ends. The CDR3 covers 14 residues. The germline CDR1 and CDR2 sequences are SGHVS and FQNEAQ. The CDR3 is CASSLGVSNQPQHF. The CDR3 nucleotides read TGTGCCAGCAGCTTAGGTGTCAGTAATCAGCCCCAGCATTTT.

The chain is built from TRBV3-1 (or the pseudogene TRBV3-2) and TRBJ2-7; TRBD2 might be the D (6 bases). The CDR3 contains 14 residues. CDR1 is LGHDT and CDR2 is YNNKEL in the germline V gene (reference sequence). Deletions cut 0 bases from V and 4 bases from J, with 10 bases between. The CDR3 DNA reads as TGTGCCAGCAGCCAAGAGCCCCTAGCGTACGAGCAGTACTTC. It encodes CASSQEPLAYEQYF.

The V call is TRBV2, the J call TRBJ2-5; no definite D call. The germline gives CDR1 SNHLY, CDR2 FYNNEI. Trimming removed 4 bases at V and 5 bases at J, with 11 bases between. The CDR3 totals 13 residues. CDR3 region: CASSGTLRETQYF. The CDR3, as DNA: TGTGCCAGCAGTGGCACCCTCAGGGAGACCCAGTACTTC.

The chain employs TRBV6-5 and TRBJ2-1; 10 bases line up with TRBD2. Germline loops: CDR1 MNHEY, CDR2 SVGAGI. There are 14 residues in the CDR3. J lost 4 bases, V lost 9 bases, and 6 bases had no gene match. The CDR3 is CASAIAGGYNEQFF. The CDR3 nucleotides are TGTGCCAGTGCCATAGCGGGAGGTTACAATGAGCAGTTCTTC.

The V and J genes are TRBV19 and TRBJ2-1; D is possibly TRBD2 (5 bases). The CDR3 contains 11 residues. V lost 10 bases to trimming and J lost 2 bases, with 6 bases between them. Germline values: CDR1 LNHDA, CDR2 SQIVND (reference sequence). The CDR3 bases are TGTGCCACCGGGACCTACAATGAGCAGTTCTTC. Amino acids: CATGTYNEQFF.

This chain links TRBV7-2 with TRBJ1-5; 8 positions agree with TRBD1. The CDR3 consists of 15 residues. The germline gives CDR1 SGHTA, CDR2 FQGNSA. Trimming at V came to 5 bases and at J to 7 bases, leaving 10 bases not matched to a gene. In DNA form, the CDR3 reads TGTGCCAGCAGCAATCGACAGGGGTTAATGCAGCCCCAGCATTTT. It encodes CASSNRQGLMQPQHF.